The present T cell receptor beta chain was sequenced within a study of T-cell memory formation after mild COVID-19. Study-level results: Cross-reactive memory appears to have joined, as suggested by some responding clones showing up in pre-infection memory.

V lost 2 bases and J lost 2; bases outside the gene matches: 4. This CDR3 spans 15 amino acids. Per the germline V gene, CDR1 is KGHSH and CDR2 is LQKENI. Only a few counts were recorded for this clonotype. Its antigen is unidentified. Constant-segment primers served in 5'RACE that generated TCR alpha and TCR beta cDNA libraries bearing sample barcodes and UMIs. TCRdb re-called the 5' RACE reads with MiXCR, one entry per CDR3 protein. The sample contains roughly 190,000 distinct CDR3 sequences, roughly 27% of which appear only once. The J gene is TRBJ2-3, the V gene TRBV18; 7 nucleotides match TRBD1. The sequence was obtained from an adult woman who had mild COVID-19 (a few samples of this study predate the infection). Cell type and time point are not known. Source material: PBMCs or a T cell subset sorted from them (not recorded which). CDR3 DNA sequence: TGTGCCAGCTCACCATGGGACAGCTCCACAGATACGCAGTATTTT. It specifies CASSPWDSSTDTQYF.